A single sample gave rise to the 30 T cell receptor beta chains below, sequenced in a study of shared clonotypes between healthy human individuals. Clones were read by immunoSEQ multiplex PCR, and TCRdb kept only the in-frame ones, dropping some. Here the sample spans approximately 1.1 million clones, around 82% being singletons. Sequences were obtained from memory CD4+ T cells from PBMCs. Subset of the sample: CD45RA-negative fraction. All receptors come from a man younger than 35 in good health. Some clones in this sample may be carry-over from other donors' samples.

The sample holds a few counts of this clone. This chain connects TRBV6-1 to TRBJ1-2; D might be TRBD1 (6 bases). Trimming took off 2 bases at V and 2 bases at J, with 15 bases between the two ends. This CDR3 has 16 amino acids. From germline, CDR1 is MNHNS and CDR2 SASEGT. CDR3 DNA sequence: TGTGCCAGCAGTGAACCCAAACTAGACAGGAACTATGGCTACACCTTC. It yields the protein CASSEPKLDRNYGYTF.

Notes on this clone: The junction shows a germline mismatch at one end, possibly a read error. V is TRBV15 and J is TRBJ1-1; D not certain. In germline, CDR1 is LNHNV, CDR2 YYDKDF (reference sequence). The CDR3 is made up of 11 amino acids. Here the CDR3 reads CATSRETGWAF. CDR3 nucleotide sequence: TGTGCCACCAGCAGAGAAACTGGGTGGGCGTTT. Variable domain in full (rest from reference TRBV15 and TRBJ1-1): DAMVIQNPRYQVTQFGKPVTLSCSQTLNHNVMYWYQQKSSQAPKLLFHYYDKDFNNEADTPDNFQSRRPNTSFCFLDIRSPGLGDTAMYLCATSRETGWAFGQGTRLTVV.

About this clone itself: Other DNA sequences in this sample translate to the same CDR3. As DNA, the CDR3 is TGTGCCAGTAGTATCCCAAATCAGCCCCAGCATTTT. Protein sequence: CASSIPNQPQHF. The V gene is TRBV19, the J gene TRBJ1-5, with D uncertain. Trimming left V 3 bases short and J 4 bases short, with 4 bases between. The germline CDR1 and CDR2 sequences are LNHDA and SQIVND (reference sequence). The CDR3 covers 12 residues.

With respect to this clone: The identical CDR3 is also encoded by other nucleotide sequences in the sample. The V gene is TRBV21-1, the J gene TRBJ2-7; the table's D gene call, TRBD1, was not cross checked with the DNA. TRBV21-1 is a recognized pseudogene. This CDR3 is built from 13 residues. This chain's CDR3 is CASSKGQGYEQYF. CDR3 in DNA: TGTGCCAGCAGCAAGGGACAGGGCTACGAGCAGTACTTC.

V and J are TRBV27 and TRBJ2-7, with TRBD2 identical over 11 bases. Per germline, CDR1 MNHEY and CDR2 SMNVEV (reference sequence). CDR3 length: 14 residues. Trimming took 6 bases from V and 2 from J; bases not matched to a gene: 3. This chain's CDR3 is CASRLTSGTYEQYF. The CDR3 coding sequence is TGTGCCAGCAGGCTGACTAGCGGGACCTACGAGCAGTACTTC.

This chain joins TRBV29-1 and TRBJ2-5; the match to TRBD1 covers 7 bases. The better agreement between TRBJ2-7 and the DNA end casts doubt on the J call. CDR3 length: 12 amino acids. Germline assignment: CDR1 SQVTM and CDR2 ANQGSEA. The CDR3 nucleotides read TGCAGCGCTGAGGACAGGATCCACGAGCAGTACTTC. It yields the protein CSAEDRIHEQYF.

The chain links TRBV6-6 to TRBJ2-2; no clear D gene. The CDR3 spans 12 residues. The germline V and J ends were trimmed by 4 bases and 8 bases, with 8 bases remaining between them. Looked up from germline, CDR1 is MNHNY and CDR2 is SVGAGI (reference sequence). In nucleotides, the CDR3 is TGTGCCAGCAGTTGGGTCTTTGGGGAGCTGTTTTTT. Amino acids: CASSWVFGELFF.

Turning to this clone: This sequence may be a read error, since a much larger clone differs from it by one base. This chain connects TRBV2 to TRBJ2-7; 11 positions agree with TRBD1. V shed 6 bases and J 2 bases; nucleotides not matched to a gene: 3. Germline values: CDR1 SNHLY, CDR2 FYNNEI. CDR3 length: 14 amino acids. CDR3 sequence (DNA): TGTGCCAGCAGCGGGGACAGGGGGGCCTACGAGCAGTACTTC. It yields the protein CASSGDRGAYEQYF.

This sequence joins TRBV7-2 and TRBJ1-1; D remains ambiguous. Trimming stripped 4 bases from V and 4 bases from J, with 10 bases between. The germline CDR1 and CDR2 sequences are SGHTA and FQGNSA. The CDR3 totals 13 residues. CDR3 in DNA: TGTGCCAGCAGCTATGATCAGTCCACTGAAGCTTTCTTT. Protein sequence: CASSYDQSTEAFF.

CDR3 nucleotide sequence: TGTGCCAGCAGCCCACTAGCGGTTGGGGGGGAGACCCAGTACTTC. It codes for CASSPLAVGGETQYF. The chain is built from TRBV7-3 and TRBJ2-5, with 8 bases lining up with TRBD2. CDR3 length: 15 residues. V lost 5 bases to trimming and J lost 5 bases; unmatched junction nucleotides: 10. Germline V gives CDR1 SGHTA, CDR2 FQGTGA.

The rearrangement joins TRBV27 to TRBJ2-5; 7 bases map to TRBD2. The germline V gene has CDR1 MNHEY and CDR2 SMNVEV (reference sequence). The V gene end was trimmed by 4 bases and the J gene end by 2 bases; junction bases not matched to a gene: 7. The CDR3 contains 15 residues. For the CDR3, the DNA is TGTGCCAGCAGTTGGGCGGGAGTTTATCAAGAGACCCAGTACTTC. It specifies CASSWAGVYQETQYF.

The CDR3 DNA reads as TGTGCCTGGAGTGTATCGGTTAACACCGGGGAGCTGTTTTTT. It encodes CAWSVSVNTGELFF. This chain links TRBV30 with TRBJ2-2; D not resolved. This CDR3 is 14 amino acids long. Germline assignment: CDR1 GTSNPN and CDR2 SVGIG (reference sequence). V lost 0 bases to trimming and J lost 2 bases, with 7 bases between them.

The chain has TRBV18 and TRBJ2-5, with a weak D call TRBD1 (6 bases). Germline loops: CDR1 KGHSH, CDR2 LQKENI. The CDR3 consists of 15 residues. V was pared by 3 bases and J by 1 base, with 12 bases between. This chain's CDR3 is CASSPQQGSQETQYF. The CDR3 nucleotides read TGTGCCAGCTCACCTCAACAGGGCTCCCAAGAGACCCAGTACTTC.

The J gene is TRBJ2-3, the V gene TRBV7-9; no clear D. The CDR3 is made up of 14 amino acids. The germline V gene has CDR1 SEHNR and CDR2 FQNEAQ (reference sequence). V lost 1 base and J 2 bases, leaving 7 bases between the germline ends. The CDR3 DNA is TGTGCCAGCAGCTTAGAAGGGATCACAGATACGCAGTATTTT. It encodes CASSLEGITDTQYF.

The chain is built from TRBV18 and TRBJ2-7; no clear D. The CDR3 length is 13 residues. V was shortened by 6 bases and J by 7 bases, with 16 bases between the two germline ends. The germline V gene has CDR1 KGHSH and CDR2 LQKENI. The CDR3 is CASSGPTGQEQYF. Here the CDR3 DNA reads TGTGCCAGCTCCGGACCCACCGGTCAGGAGCAGTACTTC.

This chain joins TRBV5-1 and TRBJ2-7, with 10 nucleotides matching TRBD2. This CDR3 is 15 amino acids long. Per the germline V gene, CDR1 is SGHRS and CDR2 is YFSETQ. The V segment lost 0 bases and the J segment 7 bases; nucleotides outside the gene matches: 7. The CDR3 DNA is TGCGCCAGCAGCTTGGCTGGACTAGCGGATCTTGAGCAGTACTTC. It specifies CASSLAGLADLEQYF. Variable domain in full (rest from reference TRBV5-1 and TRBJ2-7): KAGVTQTPRYLIKTRGQQVTLSCSPISGHRSVSWYQQTPGQGLQFLFEYFSETQRNKGNFPGRFSGRQFSNSRSEMNVSTLELGDSALYLCASSLAGLADLEQYFGPGTRLTVT.

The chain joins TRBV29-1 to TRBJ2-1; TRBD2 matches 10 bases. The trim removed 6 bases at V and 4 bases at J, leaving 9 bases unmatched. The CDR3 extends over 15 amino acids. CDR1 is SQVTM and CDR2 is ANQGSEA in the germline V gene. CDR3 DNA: TGCAGCGTGGGAAGGGCGACTAGCGGGTACAATGAGCAGTTCTTC. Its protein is CSVGRATSGYNEQFF.

Written as DNA, the CDR3 is TGCGCCAGCAGCTTTGGAATTACGGGGACCTTCACCGGGGAGCTGTTTTTT. It specifies CASSFGITGTFTGELFF. The chain links TRBV5-1 to TRBJ2-2; D could derive from TRBD1 or TRBD2 (5 bases each). CDR1 SGHRS and CDR2 YFSETQ come from the germline V gene. This CDR3 contains 17 residues. The V and J ends lost 2 bases and 4 bases respectively, with 18 bases between them.

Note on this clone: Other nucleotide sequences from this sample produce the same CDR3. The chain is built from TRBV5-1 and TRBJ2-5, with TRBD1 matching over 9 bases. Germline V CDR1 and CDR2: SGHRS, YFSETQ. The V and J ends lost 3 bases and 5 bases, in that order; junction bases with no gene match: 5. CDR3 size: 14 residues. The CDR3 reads CASSWGQGRETQYF. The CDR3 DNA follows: TGCGCCAGCAGCTGGGGACAGGGAAGGGAGACCCAGTACTTC. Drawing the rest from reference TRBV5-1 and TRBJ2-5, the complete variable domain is KAGVTQTPRYLIKTRGQQVTLSCSPISGHRSVSWYQQTPGQGLQFLFEYFSETQRNKGNFPGRFSGRQFSNSRSEMNVSTLELGDSALYLCASSWGQGRETQYFGPGTRLLVL.

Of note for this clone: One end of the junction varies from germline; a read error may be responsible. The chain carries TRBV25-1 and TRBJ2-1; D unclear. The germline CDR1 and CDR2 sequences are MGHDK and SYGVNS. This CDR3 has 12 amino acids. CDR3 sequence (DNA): TGTGCCAGCGGTGACGGCACCGGTGAGCAGTTCTTC. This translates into CASGDGTGEQFF. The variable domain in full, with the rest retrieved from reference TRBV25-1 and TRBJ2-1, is EADIYQTPRYLVIGTGKKITLECSQTMGHDKMYWYQQDPGMELHLIHYSYGVNSTEKGDLSSESTVSRIRTEHFPLTLESARPSHTSQYLCASGDGTGEQFFGPGTRLTVL.

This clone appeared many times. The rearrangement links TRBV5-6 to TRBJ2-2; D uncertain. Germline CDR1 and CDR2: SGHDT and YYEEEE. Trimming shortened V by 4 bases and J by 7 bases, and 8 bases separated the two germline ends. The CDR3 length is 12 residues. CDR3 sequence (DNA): TGTGCCAGCAGCCGTGCGGTCGGGGAGCTGTTTTTT. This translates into CASSRAVGELFF.

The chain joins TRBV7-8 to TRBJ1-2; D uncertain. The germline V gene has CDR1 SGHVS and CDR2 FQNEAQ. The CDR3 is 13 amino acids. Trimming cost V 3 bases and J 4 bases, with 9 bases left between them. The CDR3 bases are TGTGCCAGCAGCTTTTCGAGCAGCTATGGCTACACCTTC. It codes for CASSFSSSYGYTF.

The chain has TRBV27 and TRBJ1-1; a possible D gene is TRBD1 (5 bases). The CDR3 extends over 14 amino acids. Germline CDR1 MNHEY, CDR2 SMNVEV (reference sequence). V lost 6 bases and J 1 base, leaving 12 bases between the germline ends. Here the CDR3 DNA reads TGTGCCAGCAGCGTAGGCAGGGCGAACACTGAAGCTTTCTTT. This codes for CASSVGRANTEAFF.

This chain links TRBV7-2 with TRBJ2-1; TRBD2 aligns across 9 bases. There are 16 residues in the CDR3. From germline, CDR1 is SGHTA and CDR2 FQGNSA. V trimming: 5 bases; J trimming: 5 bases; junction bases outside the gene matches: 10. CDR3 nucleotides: TGTGCCAGCAGCGCCGGCGGGCTAGCGGGAAACAATGAGCAGTTCTTC. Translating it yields CASSAGGLAGNNEQFF.

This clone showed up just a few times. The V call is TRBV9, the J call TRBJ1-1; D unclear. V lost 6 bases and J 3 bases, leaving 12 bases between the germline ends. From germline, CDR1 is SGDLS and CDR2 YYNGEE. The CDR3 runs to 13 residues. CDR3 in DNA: TGTGCCAGCACTGGACCGAGGGACACTGAAGCTTTCTTT. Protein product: CASTGPRDTEAFF.

For the CDR3, the DNA is TGTGCCAGTAGTATCAGGGGGAGCACTGAAGCTTTCTTT. Its protein is CASSIRGSTEAFF. The J gene is TRBJ1-1, the V gene TRBV19; 7 nucleotides align to TRBD1. V gave up 3 bases and J gave up 4 bases; unmatched junction bases: 2. Germline V gene data show CDR1 as LNHDA and CDR2 as SQIVND (reference sequence). The CDR3 is 13 amino acids.

The CDR3 sequence: CASSPPGTGGANVLTF. For the CDR3, the DNA is TGTGCCAGCAGCCCCCCCGGGACAGGGGGGGCCAACGTCCTGACTTTC. The J gene is TRBJ2-6, the V gene TRBV7-2, with 9 nucleotides matching TRBD1. Germline V CDR1 and CDR2: SGHTA, FQGNSA. With 5 bases clipped from V and 4 bases from J, the junction kept 6 bases outside the gene matches. The CDR3 length is 16 residues.

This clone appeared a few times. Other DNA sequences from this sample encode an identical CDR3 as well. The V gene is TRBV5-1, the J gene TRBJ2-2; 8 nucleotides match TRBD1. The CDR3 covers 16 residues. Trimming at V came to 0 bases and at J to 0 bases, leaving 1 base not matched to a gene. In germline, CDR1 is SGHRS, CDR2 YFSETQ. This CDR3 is CASSLGTGPNTGELFF. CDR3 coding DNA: TGCGCCAGCAGCTTGGGGACAGGGCCGAACACCGGGGAGCTGTTTTTT.

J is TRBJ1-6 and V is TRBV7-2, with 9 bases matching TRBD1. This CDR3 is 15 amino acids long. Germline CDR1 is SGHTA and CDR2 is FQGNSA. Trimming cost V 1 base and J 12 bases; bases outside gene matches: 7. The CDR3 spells CASSLGGTGLVPLHF. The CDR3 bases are TGTGCCAGCAGCTTAGGGGGGACAGGGCTGGTACCCCTCCACTTT.

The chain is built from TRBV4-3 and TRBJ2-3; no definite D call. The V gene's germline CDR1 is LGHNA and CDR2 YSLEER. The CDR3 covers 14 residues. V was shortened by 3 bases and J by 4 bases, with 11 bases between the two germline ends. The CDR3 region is CASSQQLLADTQYF. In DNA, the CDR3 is TGCGCCAGCAGCCAGCAGTTGCTAGCAGATACGCAGTATTTT.